Listed here are 5 T cell receptor beta chains from one sample, sequenced in a study of T cells after yellow fever vaccination. TCRdb re-called the 5' RACE reads with MiXCR, one entry per CDR3 protein. This sample has 250,000 to 350,000 distinct CDR3 sequences, with around 6.8% found just once. The input for sequencing was PBMCs, taken roughly 45 days after the first yellow fever vaccination. These receptors all come from a man between 18 and 29 years old who received the YFV17D yellow fever vaccine.

This rearrangement joins TRBV6-5 to TRBJ2-1, with 11 bases identical to TRBD2. The length of the CDR3 is 18 residues. V dropped 2 bases and J dropped 0; count of bases not matched to a gene: 6. Looked up from germline, CDR1 is MNHEY and CDR2 is SVGAGI. This CDR3 is CASSYRASGGHSYNEQFF. Here the CDR3 DNA reads TGTGCCAGCAGTTACCGCGCTAGCGGGGGGCACTCCTACAATGAGCAGTTCTTC.

The chain joins TRBV12-3 or TRBV12-4 to TRBJ1-6; no reliable D call. This CDR3 contains 17 residues. V lost 7 bases, J lost 2 bases, and 18 bases lay in between. CDR3 nucleotides: TGTGCCAGCATGGTCGAAAAGGATATCACCTATAATTCACCCCTCCACTTT. Its protein is CASMVEKDITYNSPLHF.

The chain employs TRBV9 and TRBJ2-4; D may be TRBD1 or TRBD2 (6 bases each). In germline, CDR1 is SGDLS, CDR2 YYNGEE. This CDR3 is built from 16 residues. Trimming pared 3 bases from V and 0 bases from J, leaving 13 bases between. CDR3 sequence (DNA): TGTGCCAGCAGCGCGGGGGCTTCCTTAGCCAAAAACATTCAGTACTTC. It encodes CASSAGASLAKNIQYF.

The chain links TRBV4-1 to TRBJ2-1; TRBD2 matches 9 bases. Looked up from germline, CDR1 is MGHRA and CDR2 is YSYEKL. CDR3 length equals 16 residues. Trimming at V came to 0 bases and at J to 6 bases, leaving 6 bases not matched to a gene. CDR3 bases: TGCGCCAGCAGCCAAGATCCTTTGACTAGCGGCAATGAGCAGTTCTTC. This translates into CASSQDPLTSGNEQFF.

This chain joins TRBV5-6 and TRBJ2-3; perhaps D is TRBD1 or TRBD2 (5 bases each). The CDR3 is 14 residues long. Per germline, CDR1 SGHDT and CDR2 YYEEEE. The V and J ends lost 8 bases and 4 bases respectively, with 17 bases between them. The CDR3 region is CARGSGLAADTQYF. In nucleotides, the CDR3 is TGTGCCAGGGGCTCAGGGCTAGCAGCAGATACGCAGTATTTT.